The 30 T cell receptor beta chains below come from one sample, sequenced in a study of regulatory T cells in long-lasting Graves disease. Time point: newly diagnosed GD, antithyroid drugs for less than 3 months. Generation of the TCR library employed RNA extracted from PBMCs. Building the TCR beta libraries relied on iRepertoire HTBI primers, and CDR3 regions underwent Arm-PCR. TCRdb re-analysed the multiplex PCR reads in MiXCR, keeping a single row per CDR3 protein. The sample lists 550,000 to 650,000 distinct CDR3 sequences; roughly a sixth were seen once. The sample was also reused in another study, on T cells in Graves' hyperthyroidism and ophthalmopathy.

The sequences come from peripheral blood mononuclear cells (PBMCs), collected at new diagnosis, from a patient treated with antithyroid drugs. The receptors were sampled from a man aged 18-30 years with Graves disease.

V and J are TRBV20-1 and TRBJ2-5, with D perhaps TRBD1 (7 bases). The ends were cut back, 7 bases at V and 5 bases at J, with 14 bases in the middle. The V gene's germline CDR1 is DFQATT and CDR2 SNEGSKA (reference sequence). The CDR3 spans 12 residues. CDR3 nucleotides: TGCAGTGTTTCACAGGGGAGGGAGACCCAGTACTTC. It encodes CSVSQGRETQYF.

This clonotype was seen repeatedly, ten times or more. The chain joins TRBV30 to TRBJ2-1; the match to TRBD2 covers 9 bases. The CDR3 loop spans 13 amino acids. CDR1 GTSNPN and CDR2 SVGIG come from the germline V gene (reference sequence). J gave up 13 bases and V 0 bases, and 7 bases lay outside the gene matches. The CDR3 sequence: CAWSVSSGRSQFF. The CDR3 bases are TGTGCCTGGAGTGTCTCGAGCGGGAGGTCTCAGTTCTTC.

This clonotype has a handful of counts. V and J are TRBV20-1 and TRBJ2-1, with 11 bases fitting TRBD2. Germline assignment: CDR1 DFQATT and CDR2 SNEGSKA (reference sequence). Trimming cost V 3 bases and J 7 bases; bases outside gene matches: 8. The CDR3 runs to 15 residues. CDR3 sequence (DNA): TGCAGTGCTAGGGAACTAGCGGGAGAGAGGAATGAGCAGTTCTTC. Translation: CSARELAGERNEQFF.

In this sample, this clonotype turned up a few times. A much larger clone differs from this one at a single base, so this may be a read error. The V gene is TRBV28, the J gene TRBJ2-7; D is uncertain. The CDR3 has 14 amino acids. The V and J ends lost 6 bases and 4 bases respectively, with 16 bases between them. The germline V gene encodes CDR1 MDHEN and CDR2 SYDVKM. The DNA of the CDR3 is TGTGCCAGCAGCCTTGGAAGGAGAGTATACGAGCAGTACTTC. Amino acids: CASSLGRRVYEQYF.

The chain is built from TRBV5-1 and TRBJ2-1, with D unclear. CDR1 and CDR2 (germline): SGHRS, YFSETQ. The CDR3 sequence is 13 residues long. Trimming removed 0 bases from V and 5 bases from J, with 6 bases in between. The CDR3: CASSLDGDNEQFF. CDR3 nucleotides: TGCGCCAGCAGCTTGGACGGTGACAATGAGCAGTTCTTC. The variable domain in full, with the rest retrieved from reference TRBV5-1 and TRBJ2-1, is KAGVTQTPRYLIKTRGQQVTLSCSPISGHRSVSWYQQTPGQGLQFLFEYFSETQRNKGNFPGRFSGRQFSNSRSEMNVSTLELGDSALYLCASSLDGDNEQFFGPGTRLTVL.

This clonotype has more than one count but fewer than ten. The V call is TRBV27, the J call TRBJ1-5; D unresolved. CDR1 and CDR2 from the germline V gene are MNHEY and SMNVEV (reference sequence). Trimming shortened V by 6 bases and J by 2 bases, and 14 bases separated the two germline ends. This CDR3 is 15 amino acids long. The CDR3 reads CASSTGLSGNQPQHF. The CDR3 DNA sequence: TGTGCCAGCAGCACCGGACTGAGTGGCAATCAGCCCCAGCATTTT.

As regards this clonotype: A clone one base away is much larger, so this may be a read error. This CDR3 fails to terminate in the conserved phenylalanine or tryptophan, so it likely reflects a read error. The rearrangement links TRBV2 to TRBJ2-1; D uncertain. CDR1 SNHLY and CDR2 FYNNEI come from the germline V gene. This CDR3 region has 11 residues. Deletions cut 8 bases from V and 5 bases from J, with 7 bases between. CDR3 loop: CASEEDNEQFL. The CDR3 region has the DNA TGTGCCAGCGAAGAAGACAATGAGCAGTTCCTC.

This clonotype was counted ten times or more. V usage is TRBV6-2 or TRBV6-3 and J usage is TRBJ2-1; TRBD2 aligns across 9 bases. The V gene end was trimmed by 6 bases and the J gene end by 4 bases; junction bases not matched to a gene: 4. The CDR3 contains 14 residues. CDR1 and CDR2 from the germline V gene are MNHEY and SVGEGT. CDR3 in amino acids: CASRATSGYNEQFF. DNA for the CDR3: TGTGCCAGCAGGGCGACTAGCGGTTACAATGAGCAGTTCTTC.

V usage is TRBV12-3 or TRBV12-4 and J usage is TRBJ2-7; 11 bases align to TRBD1. The V gene end was trimmed by 3 bases and the J gene end by 5 bases; junction bases not matched to a gene: 6. The CDR3 length is 15 residues. The CDR3 region has the DNA TGTGCCAGCAGTTTTTCTGGACAGGGGGCGGACGAGCAGTACTTC. Translated: CASSFSGQGADEQYF.

This clonotype occurred many times. The chain has TRBV5-1 and TRBJ2-7; D is possibly TRBD2 (6 bases). This CDR3 is built from 14 residues. V lost 9 bases and J lost 2, with 18 bases in between. Germline V gives CDR1 SGHRS, CDR2 YFSETQ. DNA for the CDR3: TGCGCCACTTCATCCGGGACTCCTGCCTACGAGCAGTACTTC. This gives the protein CATSSGTPAYEQYF.

This clonotype was recorded at least ten times. This chain connects TRBV3-1 to TRBJ2-1, with a tentative D call TRBD2 (7 bases). The V gene's germline CDR1 is LGHDT and CDR2 YNNKEL (reference sequence). V was clipped by 4 bases and J by 6 bases, with 19 bases between them. This CDR3 spans 16 amino acids. The CDR3 region has the DNA TGTGCCAGCAGCCGACCTGGGGGCGGGAGAAGCAATGAGCAGTTCTTC. This encodes CASSRPGGGRSNEQFF.

The J gene is TRBJ2-7, the V gene TRBV7-9; 8 bases are a match to TRBD2. There are 17 residues in the CDR3. Germline CDR1 reads SEHNR; CDR2 reads FQNEAQ (reference sequence). The V and J ends lost 0 bases and 3 bases, in that order; junction bases with no gene match: 10. The CDR3 sequence: CASSLASPSGSGYEQYF. In DNA, the CDR3 is TGTGCCAGCAGCTTAGCCTCGCCTAGCGGGTCGGGCTACGAGCAGTACTTC. Complete variable domain (other parts from reference TRBV7-9 and TRBJ2-7): DTGVSQNPRHKITKRGQNVTFRCDPISEHNRLYWYRQTLGQGPEFLTYFQNEAQLEKSRLLSDRFSAERPKGSFSTLEIQRTEQGDSAMYLCASSLASPSGSGYEQYFGPGTRLTVT.

This clonotype was picked up a small number of times. The rearrangement uses TRBV20-1 and TRBJ2-1, with D possibly matching TRBD1 (6 bases). Germline V lookup: CDR1 DFQATT, CDR2 SNEGSKA (reference sequence). The germline V and J ends were trimmed by 4 bases and 2 bases, with 15 bases remaining between them. The CDR3 sequence is 15 residues long. In DNA, the CDR3 is TGCAGTGCTATTCAACAGGGTCGCACCTACAATGAGCAGTTCTTC. Translation: CSAIQQGRTYNEQFF.

The rearrangement uses TRBV18 and TRBJ1-5; D is undetermined. V lost 4 bases and J lost 2, with 12 bases in between. CDR3 length: 15 residues. Germline lookup yields CDR1 KGHSH and CDR2 LQKENI. The CDR3 sequence: CASSLSGFGNQPQHF. As DNA, the CDR3 is TGTGCCAGCTCACTTTCCGGGTTTGGCAATCAGCCCCAGCATTTT.

The chain is built from TRBV7-9 and TRBJ1-5; unclear D gene. V lost 5 bases and J 0 bases, leaving 11 bases between the germline ends. CDR1 is SEHNR and CDR2 is FQNEAQ in the germline V gene (reference sequence). The CDR3 is 15 amino acids. CDR3 sequence (DNA): TGTGCCAGCAGCGGGAAGGGCTCTAGCAATCAGCCCCAGCATTTT. It specifies CASSGKGSSNQPQHF.

This clonotype was observed at least ten times. This chain connects TRBV11-2 to TRBJ2-4; TRBD2 matches 12 bases. CDR1 and CDR2 (germline): SGHAT, FQNNGV. The CDR3 has 19 amino acids. With 5 bases clipped from V and 2 bases from J, the junction kept 13 bases outside the gene matches. CDR3 sequence: CASSIRWLAGGETKNIQYF. Written as DNA, the CDR3 is TGTGCCAGCAGCATCAGGTGGCTAGCGGGAGGGGAAACCAAAAACATTCAGTACTTC.

The V gene is TRBV28, the J gene TRBJ2-7, with D possibly being TRBD2 (6 bases). This CDR3 is 14 amino acids long. CDR1 MDHEN and CDR2 SYDVKM come from the germline V gene. V was pared by 3 bases and J by 5 bases, with 14 bases between. CDR3 amino acids: CASSFQTSFNEQYF. The CDR3, as DNA: TGTGCCAGCAGTTTTCAGACTAGTTTCAACGAGCAGTACTTC.

This clonotype has only a few counts. A clone one base away is much larger, so this may be a read error. The chain employs TRBV28 and TRBJ2-3, with D possibly matching TRBD2 (6 bases). The CDR3 has 15 amino acids. Germline-derived CDR1 and CDR2 are MDHEN and SYDVKM. CDR3 residues: CAGSLGGAFSDTQYF. For the CDR3, the DNA is TGTGCCGGCAGTTTGGGGGGTGCTTTTTCCGATACGCAGTATTTT.

This clonotype has at least ten counts. The CDR3 spells CASSVGSLNTEAFF. The CDR3 region has the DNA TGTGCCAGCAGTGTTGGCAGCTTGAACACTGAAGCTTTCTTT. The chain combines TRBV2 with TRBJ1-1; D is unclear. The V gene's germline CDR1 is SNHLY and CDR2 FYNNEI. Deletions cut 4 bases from V and 0 bases from J, with 9 bases between. The length of the CDR3 is 14 residues.

The rearrangement joins TRBV30 to TRBJ2-5; tentative D call: TRBD1 (6 bases). The CDR3 extends over 13 amino acids. CDR1 and CDR2 from the germline V gene are GTSNPN and SVGIG (reference sequence). Trimming cost V 1 base and J 4 bases, with 10 bases left between them. The CDR3, as DNA: TGTGCCTGGAGTGCGACAGGCCTAGAGACCCAGTACTTC. Translation: CAWSATGLETQYF. Using reference TRBV30 and TRBJ2-5 for the parts outside the CDR3, the full variable domain is SQTIHQWPATLVQPVGSPLSLECTVEGTSNPNLYWYRQAAGRGLQLLFYSVGIGQISSEVPQNLSASRPQDRQFILSSKKLLLSDSGFYLCAWSATGLETQYFGPGTRLLVL.

The DNA of the CDR3 is TGTGCCAGCAGCTTAGGGTCCAGGGGAATTTATGGCTACACCTTC. Translation: CASSLGSRGIYGYTF. V is TRBV11-2 and J is TRBJ1-2, with a weak D call TRBD1 (6 bases). The length of the CDR3 is 15 residues. V shed 1 base and J shed 5 bases, with 14 bases lying between them. Germline V gene sequence: CDR1 SGHAT, CDR2 FQNNGV.

This clonotype was observed at least ten times. The chain combines TRBV28 with TRBJ1-1; tentative D call: TRBD1 (5 bases). The CDR3 totals 13 residues. Germline V gene data show CDR1 as MDHEN and CDR2 as SYDVKM. Trimming took off 10 bases at V and 5 bases at J, with 17 bases between the two ends. The CDR3 loop reads CATLGEGWTEAFF. Here the CDR3 DNA reads TGTGCCACCCTAGGGGAAGGATGGACTGAAGCTTTCTTT.

The sample holds a few counts of this clonotype. J is TRBJ2-1 and V is TRBV7-6; D call uncertain. Germline assignment: CDR1 SGHVS and CDR2 FNYEAQ. The CDR3 loop spans 13 amino acids. Trimming shortened V by 2 bases and J by 4 bases, and 6 bases separated the two germline ends. The chain's CDR3 is CASSLQQYNEQFF. CDR3 nucleotides: TGTGCCAGCAGCTTACAACAGTACAATGAGCAGTTCTTC.

This clonotype was recorded at least ten times. The gene calls are TRBV28 and TRBJ1-6; 8 bases line up with TRBD1. Germline V gene sequence: CDR1 MDHEN, CDR2 SYDVKM. The CDR3 covers 14 residues. The V gene end was trimmed by 4 bases and the J gene end by 12 bases; junction bases not matched to a gene: 8. CDR3 sequence reads: CASSSTGVVRPLHF. The CDR3 nucleotides are TGTGCCAGCAGTTCGACAGGGGTCGTACGACCCCTCCACTTT.

This clonotype occurred a few times. V gene TRBV12-3 or TRBV12-4 combines with J gene TRBJ2-2; possibly TRBD2 for D (5 bases). The CDR3 extends over 15 amino acids. With 5 bases removed from V and 3 bases from J, the gap between germline ends came to 13 bases. The CDR3 bases are TGTGCCAGCAGTCCCCGCGGACTGTACACCGGGGAGCTGTTTTTT. Amino acid sequence: CASSPRGLYTGELFF.

CDR3 sequence reads: CAISGEREPVNEQFF. The CDR3 coding sequence is TGTGCCATCTCCGGGGAGCGGGAACCCGTCAATGAGCAGTTCTTC. V usage is TRBV10-3 and J usage is TRBJ2-1, with TRBD2 matching 7 bases. CDR1 and CDR2 from the germline V gene are ENHRY and SYGVKD. Losses at the gene ends were 8 bases for V and 6 bases for J; bases not matched to a gene: 13. The CDR3 sequence is 15 residues long.

The sample holds many counts of this clonotype. The chain couples TRBV20-1 to TRBJ2-7; 11 bases match TRBD2. The CDR3 is 13 amino acids. Germline-derived CDR1 and CDR2 are DFQATT and SNEGSKA (reference sequence). V lost 5 bases to trimming and J lost 2 bases; unmatched junction nucleotides: 2. CDR3 bases: TGCAGTGCTGGGACTAGCGGAACCTACGAGCAGTACTTC. Its translation is CSAGTSGTYEQYF.

This clonotype was recorded at least ten times. The chain combines TRBV7-9 with TRBJ2-7; D is perhaps TRBD2 (6 bases). The CDR3 totals 13 residues. Germline CDR1 is SEHNR and CDR2 is FQNEAQ (reference sequence). Deletions cut 5 bases from V and 3 bases from J, with 11 bases between. The CDR3 nucleotides read TGTGCCAGCAGCGGGACTGGGTTCTACGAGCAGTACTTC. Amino acids: CASSGTGFYEQYF. The full variable domain, in which reference TRBV7-9 and TRBJ2-7 provide the parts outside the CDR3, is DTGVSQNPRHKITKRGQNVTFRCDPISEHNRLYWYRQTLGQGPEFLTYFQNEAQLEKSRLLSDRFSAERPKGSFSTLEIQRTEQGDSAMYLCASSGTGFYEQYFGPGTRLTVT.

The rearrangement uses TRBV19 and TRBJ2-7; the D is unclear. The germline V and J ends were trimmed by 1 base and 0 bases, with 10 bases remaining between them. The CDR3 has 15 amino acids. Germline assignment: CDR1 LNHDA and CDR2 SQIVND (reference sequence). This CDR3 reads CASSIVHERSYEQYF. DNA for the CDR3: TGTGCCAGTAGTATAGTGCACGAACGCTCCTACGAGCAGTACTTC.

On this clonotype: A much larger clone differs by one base, so this may be a read error. The CDR3 DNA reads TGTGCCAGCAGCTCCCGACTGGCACAAGAGACCCAGTACTTC. This codes for CASSSRLAQETQYF. This rearrangement joins TRBV7-9 to TRBJ2-5; D is ambiguous. Trimming removed 4 bases from V and 2 bases from J, with 11 bases in between. Germline V CDR1 and CDR2: SEHNR, FQNEAQ (reference sequence). This CDR3 comprises 14 residues. Based on the CDR3 plus reference TRBV7-9 and TRBJ2-5, the full variable domain is DTGVSQNPRHKITKRGQNVTFRCDPISEHNRLYWYRQTLGQGPEFLTYFQNEAQLEKSRLLSDRFSAERPKGSFSTLEIQRTEQGDSAMYLCASSSRLAQETQYFGPGTRLLVL.